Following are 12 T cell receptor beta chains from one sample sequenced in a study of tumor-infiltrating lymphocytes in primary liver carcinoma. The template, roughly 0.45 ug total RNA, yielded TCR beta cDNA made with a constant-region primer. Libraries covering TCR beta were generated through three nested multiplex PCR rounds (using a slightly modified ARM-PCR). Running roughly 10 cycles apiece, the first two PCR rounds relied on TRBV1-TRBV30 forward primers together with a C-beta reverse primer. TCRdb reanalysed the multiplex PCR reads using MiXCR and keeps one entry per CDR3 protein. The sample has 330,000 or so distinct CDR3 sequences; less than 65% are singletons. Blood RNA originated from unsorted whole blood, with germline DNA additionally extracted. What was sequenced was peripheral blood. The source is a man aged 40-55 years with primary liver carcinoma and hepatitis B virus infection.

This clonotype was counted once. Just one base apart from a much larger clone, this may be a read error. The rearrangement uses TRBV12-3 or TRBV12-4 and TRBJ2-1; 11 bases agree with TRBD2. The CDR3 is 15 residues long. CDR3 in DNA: TGTGCCAGCAGCCCCGGGACTAGCGGCCACGATGAGCAGATCTTC. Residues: CASSPGTSGHDEQIF.

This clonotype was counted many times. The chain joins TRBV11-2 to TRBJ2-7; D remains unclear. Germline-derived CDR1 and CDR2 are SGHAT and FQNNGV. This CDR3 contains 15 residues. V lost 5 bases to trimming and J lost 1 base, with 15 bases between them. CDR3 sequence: CASSLRPGASYEQYF. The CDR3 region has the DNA TGTGCCAGCAGCCTTCGACCAGGAGCTTCCTACGAGCAGTACTTC.

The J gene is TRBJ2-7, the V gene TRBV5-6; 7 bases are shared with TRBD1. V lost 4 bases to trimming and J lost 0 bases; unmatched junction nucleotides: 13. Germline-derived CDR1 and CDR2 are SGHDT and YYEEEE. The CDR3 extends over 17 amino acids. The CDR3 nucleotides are TGTGCCAGCAGCACGAGGTTCGGGACAGTTAGCTCCTACGAGCAGTACTTC. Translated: CASSTRFGTVSSYEQYF. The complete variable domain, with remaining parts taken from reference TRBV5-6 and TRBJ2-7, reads DAGVTQSPTHLIKTRGQQVTLRCSPKSGHDTVSWYQQALGQGPQFIFQYYEEEERQRGNFPDRFSGHQFPNYSSELNVNALLLGDSALYLCASSTRFGTVSSYEQYFGPGTRLTVT.

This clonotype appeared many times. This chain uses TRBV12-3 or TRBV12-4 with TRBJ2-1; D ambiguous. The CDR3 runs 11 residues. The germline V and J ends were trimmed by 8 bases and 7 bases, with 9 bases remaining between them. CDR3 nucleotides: TGTGCCAGCGGACCTACGAATGAGCAGTTCTTC. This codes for CASGPTNEQFF.

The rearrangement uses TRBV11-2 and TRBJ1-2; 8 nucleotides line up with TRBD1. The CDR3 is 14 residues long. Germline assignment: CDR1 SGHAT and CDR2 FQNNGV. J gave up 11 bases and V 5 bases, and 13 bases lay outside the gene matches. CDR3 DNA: TGTGCCAGCAGCCCTGGACAGGGAGATTATTGTTACACCTTC. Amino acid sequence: CASSPGQGDYCYTF.

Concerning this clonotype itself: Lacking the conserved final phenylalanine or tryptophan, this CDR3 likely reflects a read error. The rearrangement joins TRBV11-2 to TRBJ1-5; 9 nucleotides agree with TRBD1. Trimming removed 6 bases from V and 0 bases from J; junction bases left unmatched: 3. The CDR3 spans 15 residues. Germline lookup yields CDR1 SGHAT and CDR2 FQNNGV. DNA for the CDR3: TGTGCCAGCAGTTCGGACAGGGGTAGCAATCAGCCCCAGCATTAT. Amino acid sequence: CASSSDRGSNQPQHY.

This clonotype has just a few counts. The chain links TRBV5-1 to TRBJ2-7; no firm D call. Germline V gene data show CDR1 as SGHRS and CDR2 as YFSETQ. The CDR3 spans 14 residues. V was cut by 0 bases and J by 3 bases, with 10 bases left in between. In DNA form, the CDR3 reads TGCGCCAGCAGCTTGGCACAGACAAACTACGAGCAGTACTTC. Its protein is CASSLAQTNYEQYF.

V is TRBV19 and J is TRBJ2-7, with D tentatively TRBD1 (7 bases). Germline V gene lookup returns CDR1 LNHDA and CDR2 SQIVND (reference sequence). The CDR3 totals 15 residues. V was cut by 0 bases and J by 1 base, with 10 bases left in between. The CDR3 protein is CASSIEQGRSYEQYF. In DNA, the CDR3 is TGTGCCAGTAGTATAGAACAGGGGAGGTCCTACGAGCAGTACTTC.

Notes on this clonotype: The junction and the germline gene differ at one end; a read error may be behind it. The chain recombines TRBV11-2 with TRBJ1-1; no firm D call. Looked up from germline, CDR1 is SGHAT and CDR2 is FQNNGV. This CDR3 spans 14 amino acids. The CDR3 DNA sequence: TGTGCCAGCAGCTCGTTGACTCACCAGACTGAAGTTTTCTTT. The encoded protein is CASSSLTHQTEVFF.

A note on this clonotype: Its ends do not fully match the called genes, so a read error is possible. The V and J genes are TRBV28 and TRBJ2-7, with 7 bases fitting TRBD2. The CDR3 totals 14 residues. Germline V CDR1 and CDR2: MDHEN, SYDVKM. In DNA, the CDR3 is TGTGCCAGCAGTTTGAACCCGAGGACTAGAGGTGAGGACTTC. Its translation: CASSLNPRTRGEDF.

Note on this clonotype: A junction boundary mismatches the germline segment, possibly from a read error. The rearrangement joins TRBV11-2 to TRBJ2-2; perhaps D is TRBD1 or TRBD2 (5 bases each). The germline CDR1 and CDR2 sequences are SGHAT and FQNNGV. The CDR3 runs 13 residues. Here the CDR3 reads CVSSRGNTGELSF. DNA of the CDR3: TGTGTCAGCAGCCGGGGCAACACCGGGGAGCTGTCTTTT.

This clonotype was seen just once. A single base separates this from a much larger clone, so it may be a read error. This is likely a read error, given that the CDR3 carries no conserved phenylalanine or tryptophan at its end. The CDR3 region is CAISGGEEQYL. The CDR3 region has the DNA TGTGCCATCAGTGGGGGGGAAGAGCAGTACCTC. The chain is built from TRBV10-3 and TRBJ2-7, with D possibly being TRBD2 (6 bases). This CDR3 is 11 amino acids long. CDR1 and CDR2 (germline): ENHRY, SYGVKD. Trimming took off 4 bases at V and 7 bases at J, with 8 bases between the two ends.